A single sample is the source of the 21 T cell receptor beta chains below, sequenced in a study of T-cell memory formation after mild COVID-19. TCRdb re-called the 5' RACE reads with MiXCR, one entry per CDR3 protein. The sample carries approximately 300,000 distinct CDR3 sequences, roughly 8% recorded once. Sequenced: PBMCs or a T cell subset sorted from them (not recorded which). Receptors originate from a man aged 18 to 30 who had mild COVID-19 (a few samples of this study predate the infection). Cell type and time point are not known.

The rearrangement links TRBV10-3 to TRBJ1-6, with unresolved D. The CDR3 is 16 residues long. With 4 bases removed from V and 7 bases from J, the gap between germline ends came to 17 bases. CDR1 is ENHRY and CDR2 is SYGVKD in the germline V gene. The CDR3 sequence is CAISGGSGIGNSPLHF. The DNA for the CDR3 is TGTGCCATCAGTGGTGGATCTGGTATTGGAAATTCACCCCTCCACTTT.

This clonotype was found many times. This chain uses TRBV5-1 with TRBJ2-7, with D unresolved. With 7 bases removed from V and 1 base from J, the gap between germline ends came to 12 bases. Germline V gene lookup returns CDR1 SGHRS and CDR2 YFSETQ. CDR3 size: 13 residues. The CDR3 protein is CASSYGGSYEQYF. The CDR3, as DNA: TGCGCCAGCTCCTATGGCGGTTCCTACGAGCAGTACTTC.

This chain connects TRBV11-3 to TRBJ2-1; TRBD2 aligns across 8 bases. Germline lookup yields CDR1 SGHNT and CDR2 YENEEA. The trim removed 6 bases at V and 4 bases at J, leaving 8 bases unmatched. The CDR3 spans 15 residues. The DNA for the CDR3 is TGTGCCAGCAGAGACTCGGGGGGGCAGTACAATGAGCAGTTCTTC. Amino acid sequence: CASRDSGGQYNEQFF.

In its sample, this clonotype was seen a few times. The rearrangement uses TRBV12-3 or TRBV12-4 and TRBJ1-1; D remains unclear. V lost 0 bases and J 3 bases, leaving 8 bases between the germline ends. This CDR3 is 14 amino acids long. CDR3 residues: CASSLAYGYTEAFF. The CDR3 DNA reads as TGTGCCAGCAGTTTAGCATACGGGTACACTGAAGCTTTCTTT.

This clonotype was counted a few times. V usage is TRBV7-6 and J usage is TRBJ2-6, with D unclear. Germline assignment: CDR1 SGHVS and CDR2 FNYEAQ. Trimming took off 0 bases at V and 2 bases at J, with 5 bases between the two ends. The CDR3 extends over 15 amino acids. CDR3 nucleotides: TGTGCCAGCAGCTTAGCTTTAACTGGGGCCAACGTCCTGACTTTC. Its protein is CASSLALTGANVLTF.

This clonotype was counted only a few times. CDR3 sequence: CASIFSDGANVLTF. Written as DNA, the CDR3 is TGTGCCAGCATCTTTTCAGATGGGGCCAACGTCCTGACTTTC. V gene TRBV6-6 combines with J gene TRBJ2-6; D is unclear. The CDR3 is made up of 14 amino acids. Trimming took 7 bases from V and 3 from J, leaving 10 bases between them. Germline V gene sequence: CDR1 MNHNY, CDR2 SVGAGI (reference sequence).

The chain has TRBV20-1 and TRBJ2-2, with D perhaps TRBD2 (6 bases). Trimming took 3 bases from V and 6 from J, leaving 17 bases between them. The CDR3 is made up of 15 amino acids. Germline V gene data show CDR1 as DFQATT and CDR2 as SNEGSKA (reference sequence). The CDR3 here is CSASGAGRGAGELFF. The CDR3 nucleotides read TGCAGTGCTAGCGGAGCGGGTAGGGGTGCCGGGGAGCTGTTTTTT.

This clonotype was detected only a few times. The rearrangement links TRBV7-2 to TRBJ2-3, with D possibly being TRBD2 (5 bases). Germline V lookup: CDR1 SGHTA, CDR2 FQGNSA. V was shortened by 6 bases and J by 0 bases, with 19 bases between the two germline ends. CDR3 length: 17 amino acids. CDR3: CASSPKASGVSTDTQYF. In DNA form, the CDR3 reads TGTGCCAGCAGTCCTAAGGCGTCCGGGGTTAGCACAGATACGCAGTATTTT.

This clonotype was counted only a few times. CDR3 coding DNA: TGTGCCAGCAGTGCATCTAGCGTCACCGGGGAGCTGTTTTTT. It encodes CASSASSVTGELFF. The genes are TRBV2 and TRBJ2-2, with D possibly being TRBD2 (6 bases). CDR3 length: 14 amino acids. The V gene's germline CDR1 is SNHLY and CDR2 FYNNEI. The V gene lost 4 bases and the J gene lost 4 bases, with 10 bases spanning the gap.

This clonotype was seen repeatedly, ten times or more. V and J are TRBV5-1 and TRBJ1-1; 9 nucleotides agree with TRBD1. The germline gives CDR1 SGHRS, CDR2 YFSETQ. V lost 3 bases and J lost 5; bases outside the gene matches: 8. The CDR3 is 15 residues long. CDR3 in DNA: TGCGCCAGCAGCTCCGGGACAGGGCAGGCGACTGAAGCTTTCTTT. Encoded protein: CASSSGTGQATEAFF.

The chain joins TRBV10-3 to TRBJ2-1; 10 nucleotides agree with TRBD1. J was trimmed by 3 bases and V by 10 bases; bases with no gene match: 3. Germline lookup yields CDR1 ENHRY and CDR2 SYGVKD. The CDR3 has 13 amino acids. This chain's CDR3 is CATWTGGYNEQFF. The CDR3 nucleotides read TGTGCCACCTGGACAGGGGGCTACAATGAGCAGTTCTTC.

V and J are TRBV9 and TRBJ2-1; possibly TRBD2 for D (5 bases). The V end was cut by 3 bases, the J end by 12 bases, with 13 bases between. The CDR3 consists of 12 residues. Per the germline V gene, CDR1 is SGDLS and CDR2 is YYNGEE. The CDR3 sequence is CASSATSQVQFF. The CDR3 DNA reads as TGTGCCAGCAGCGCTACTAGTCAGGTGCAGTTCTTC.

This clonotype was counted between two and nine times. The chain has TRBV12-3 or TRBV12-4 and TRBJ1-2; the D gene is possibly TRBD1 (5 bases). The CDR3 length is 14 residues. V gave up 5 bases and J gave up 8 bases, with 18 bases separating them. The CDR3 region is CASSKAAGHKGYTF. The DNA of the CDR3 is TGTGCCAGCAGTAAAGCCGCAGGGCATAAAGGCTACACCTTC.

This clonotype was found a few times. This chain uses TRBV4-2 with TRBJ2-7; the D is unclear. Trimming took off 0 bases at V and 3 bases at J, with 9 bases between the two ends. Germline V gene lookup returns CDR1 LGHNA and CDR2 YNFKEQ. This CDR3 region has 14 residues. The CDR3 loop reads CASSQDLGSYEQYV. CDR3 sequence (DNA): TGTGCCAGCAGCCAAGATTTGGGCAGCTACGAGCAGTACGTC.

The J gene is TRBJ1-1, the V gene TRBV6-5; weak D call: TRBD1 (6 bases). This CDR3 is 15 amino acids long. CDR1 is MNHEY, CDR2 SVGAGI, per germline. The V end lost 6 bases, the J end lost 6 bases, and 20 bases lay between the germline ends. The CDR3, as DNA: TGTGCCAGCAGCCTCCAGGGGTGGGGAAGCGCTGAAGCTTTCTTT. This encodes CASSLQGWGSAEAFF.

This clonotype showed up just a few times. This chain joins TRBV5-1 and TRBJ2-7; either TRBD1 or TRBD2 may fit D (6 bases each). V lost 0 bases, J lost 5 bases, and 12 bases lay in between. The CDR3 is 14 residues long. CDR1 and CDR2 from the germline V gene are SGHRS and YFSETQ. The CDR3 spells CASSLVGGLDEQYV. The CDR3 DNA is TGCGCCAGCAGCTTGGTAGGGGGGCTCGACGAGCAGTACGTC.

The chain combines TRBV5-1 with TRBJ2-7; D is undetermined. The CDR3 has 12 amino acids. Germline V CDR1 and CDR2: SGHRS, YFSETQ. V lost 3 bases and J 1 base, leaving 5 bases between the germline ends. The CDR3 here is CASSCRSYEQYV. The DNA of the CDR3 is TGCGCCAGCAGCTGCCGATCCTACGAGCAGTACGTC.

This clonotype was seen more than once but under ten times. This sequence joins TRBV7-2 and TRBJ2-7; 7 bases are shared with TRBD2. CDR1 and CDR2 from the germline V gene are SGHTA and FQGNSA. This CDR3 has 15 amino acids. Trimming at V came to 2 bases and at J to 2 bases, leaving 6 bases not matched to a gene. CDR3 DNA: TGTGCCAGCAGCTTACGATCGGGGGGAACCTACGAGCAGTACTTC. Protein: CASSLRSGGTYEQYF.

The rearrangement links TRBV12-3 or TRBV12-4 to TRBJ1-5, with no clear D. This CDR3 has 14 residues. With 5 bases removed from V and 3 bases from J, the gap between germline ends came to 11 bases. CDR3 nucleotide sequence: TGTGCCAGCAGTGGCCTTTTGTACAATCAGCCCCAGCATTTT. Its protein product is CASSGLLYNQPQHF.

This chain links TRBV5-6 with TRBJ2-1; the D gene is possibly TRBD2 (6 bases). The V and J ends lost 4 bases and 8 bases respectively, with 19 bases between them. Germline V gene sequence: CDR1 SGHDT, CDR2 YYEEEE. This CDR3 is built from 15 residues. The CDR3 DNA is TGTGCCAGCAGCCTAACTAGCCTCCTTCAGGATGAGCAGTTCTTC. Its protein is CASSLTSLLQDEQFF.

The chain combines TRBV4-3 with TRBJ2-1, with TRBD1 matching over 11 bases. Per the germline V gene, CDR1 is LGHNA and CDR2 is YSLEER. The CDR3 loop spans 15 amino acids. The ends lost 4 bases at V and 5 bases at J; junction bases unmatched: 4. The CDR3 nucleotides are TGCGCCAGCAGCCCGGGACAGGGGGAGGACAATGAGCAGTTCTTC. It is translated as CASSPGQGEDNEQFF.